This T cell receptor beta chain was sequenced in a study of OX40 agonist ivuxolimab in advanced cancers. Clones were sequenced by immunoSEQ multiplex PCR, and TCRdb holds only the in-frame ones, with some missing. The sample carries about 84,000 clones, 89% recorded once. Germline V gives CDR1 LNHNV, CDR2 YYDKDF (reference sequence). CDR3 length equals 16 residues. Regarding the study as a whole: At 0.1 to 3.0 mg/kg, clonal expansion of CD4+ and CD8+ blood T cells had occurred by week 6.

On this clone itself: Its antigen is not known. At one of its ends the junction is not consistent with the germline gene, which may arise from a read error.

The receptor comes from an adult with an advanced solid tumor such as melanoma, head and neck, liver or kidney cancer. This rearrangement joins TRBV15 to TRBJ2-3; 7 bases match TRBD2. Source: CD4+ or CD8+ T cells sorted from blood, taken in a trial of the OX40 agonist ivuxolimab. CDR3 amino acids: CATSREIGGSGAPARF. As DNA, the CDR3 is TGTGCCACCAGCAGAGAAATCGGGGGAAGCGGGGCCCCGGCTCGATTT.